This T cell receptor (beta chain) came from a study of cytomegalovirus exposure and HLA in healthy donors. Study observations and caveats: The study labeled 180 or so TCR beta chains cytomegalovirus-associated. Specificity of a few CMV-associated chains for CMV antigens was verified in vitro.

This CDR3 has 12 residues. V was clipped by 2 bases and J by 8 bases, with 8 bases between them. Looked up from germline, CDR1 is SGHNT and CDR2 is YYREEE (reference sequence). A note on this clone: Antigen unknown.

Clones were sequenced by immunoSEQ multiplex PCR, and TCRdb holds only the in-frame ones, with some missing. This table holds under 250,000 clones, around 78% found once. The chain recombines TRBV5-4 with TRBJ2-1; D remains ambiguous. The sequenced material came from PBMCs. The source of this sequence is a woman aged 18-29 years in good health and CMV-seronegative. DNA of the CDR3: TGTGCCAGCAGCTTTTCAGTGGATGAGCAGTTCTTC. Its protein is CASSFSVDEQFF.